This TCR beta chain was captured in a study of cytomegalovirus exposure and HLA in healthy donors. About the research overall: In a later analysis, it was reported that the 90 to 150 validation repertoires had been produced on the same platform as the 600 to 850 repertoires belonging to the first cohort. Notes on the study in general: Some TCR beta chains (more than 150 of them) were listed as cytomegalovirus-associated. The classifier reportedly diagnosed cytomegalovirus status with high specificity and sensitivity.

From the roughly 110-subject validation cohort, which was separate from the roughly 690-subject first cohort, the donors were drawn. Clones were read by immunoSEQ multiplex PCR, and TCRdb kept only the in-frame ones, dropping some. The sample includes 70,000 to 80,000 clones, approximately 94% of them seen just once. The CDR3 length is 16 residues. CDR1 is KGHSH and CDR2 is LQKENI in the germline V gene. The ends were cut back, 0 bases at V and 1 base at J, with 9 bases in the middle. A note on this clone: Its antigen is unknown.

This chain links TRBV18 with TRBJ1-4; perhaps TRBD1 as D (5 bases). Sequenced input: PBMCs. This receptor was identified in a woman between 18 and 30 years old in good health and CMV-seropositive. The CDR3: CASSPPQGLTNEKLFF. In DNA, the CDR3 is TGTGCCAGCTCACCACCTCAGGGTCTAACTAATGAAAAACTGTTTTTT.